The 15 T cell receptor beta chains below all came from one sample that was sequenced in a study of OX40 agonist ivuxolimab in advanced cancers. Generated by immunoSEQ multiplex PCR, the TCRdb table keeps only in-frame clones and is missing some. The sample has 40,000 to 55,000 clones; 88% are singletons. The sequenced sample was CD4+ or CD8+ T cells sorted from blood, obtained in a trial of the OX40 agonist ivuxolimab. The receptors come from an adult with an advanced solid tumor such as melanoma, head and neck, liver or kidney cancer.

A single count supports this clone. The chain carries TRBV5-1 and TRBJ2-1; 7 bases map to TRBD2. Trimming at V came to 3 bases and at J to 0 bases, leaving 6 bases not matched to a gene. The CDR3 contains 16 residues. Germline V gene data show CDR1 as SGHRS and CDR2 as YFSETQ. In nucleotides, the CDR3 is TGCGCCAGCAGCTGGGGGGGACGGAGCTCCTACAATGAGCAGTTCTTC. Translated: CASSWGGRSSYNEQFF.

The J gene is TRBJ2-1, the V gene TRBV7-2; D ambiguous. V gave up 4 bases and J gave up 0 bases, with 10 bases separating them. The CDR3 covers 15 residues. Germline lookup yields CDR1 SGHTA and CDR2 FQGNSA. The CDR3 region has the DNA TGTGCCAGCAGCTCGTCTATGAGCTCCTACAATGAGCAGTTCTTC. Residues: CASSSSMSSYNEQFF.

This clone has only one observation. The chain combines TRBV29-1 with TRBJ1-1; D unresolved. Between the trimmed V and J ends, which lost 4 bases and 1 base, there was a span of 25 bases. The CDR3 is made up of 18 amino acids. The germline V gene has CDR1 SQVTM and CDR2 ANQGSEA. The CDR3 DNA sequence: TGCAGCGTTGGAGGATCCGTTCGGGGAGGGTTTGAGAACACTGAAGCTTTCTTT. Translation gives CSVGGSVRGGFENTEAFF.

The CDR3 DNA sequence: TGTGCCTCAACCCAGGATGGCGCAGATACGCAGTATTTT. Encoded protein: CASTQDGADTQYF. The chain carries TRBV2 and TRBJ2-3; no reliable D call. V was pared by 11 bases and J by 4 bases, with 16 bases between. Germline loops: CDR1 SNHLY, CDR2 FYNNEI. This CDR3 region has 13 residues.

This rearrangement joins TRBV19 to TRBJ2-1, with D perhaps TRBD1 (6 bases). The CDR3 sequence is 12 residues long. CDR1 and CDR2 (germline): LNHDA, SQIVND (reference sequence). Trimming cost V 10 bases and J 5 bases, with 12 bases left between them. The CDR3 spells CATDRGNNEQFF. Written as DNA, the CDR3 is TGTGCCACAGATAGGGGGAACAATGAGCAGTTCTTC.

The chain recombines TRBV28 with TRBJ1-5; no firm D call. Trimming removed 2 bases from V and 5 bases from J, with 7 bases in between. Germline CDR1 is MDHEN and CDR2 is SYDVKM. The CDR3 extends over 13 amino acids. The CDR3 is CASSLNSYQPQHF. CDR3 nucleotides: TGTGCCAGCAGTTTAAACTCCTATCAGCCCCAGCATTTT.

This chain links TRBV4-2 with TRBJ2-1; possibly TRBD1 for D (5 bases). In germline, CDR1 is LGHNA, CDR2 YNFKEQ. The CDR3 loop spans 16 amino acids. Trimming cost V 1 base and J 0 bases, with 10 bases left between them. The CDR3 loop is CASSQAGASSYNEQFF. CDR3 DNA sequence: TGTGCCAGCAGCCAAGCTGGGGCTAGCTCCTACAATGAGCAGTTCTTC.

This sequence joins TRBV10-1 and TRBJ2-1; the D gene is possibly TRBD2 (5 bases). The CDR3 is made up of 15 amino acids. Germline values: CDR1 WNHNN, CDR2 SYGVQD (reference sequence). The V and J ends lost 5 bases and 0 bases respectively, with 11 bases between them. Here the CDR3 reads CASSSGSRSYNEQFF. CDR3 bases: TGCGCCAGCAGTAGTGGGAGTCGCTCCTACAATGAGCAGTTCTTC.

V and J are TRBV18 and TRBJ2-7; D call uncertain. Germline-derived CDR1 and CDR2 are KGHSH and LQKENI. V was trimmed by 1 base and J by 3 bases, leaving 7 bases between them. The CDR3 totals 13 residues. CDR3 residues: CASSPLAGYEQYF. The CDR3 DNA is TGTGCCAGCTCACCACTGGCAGGCTACGAGCAGTACTTC.

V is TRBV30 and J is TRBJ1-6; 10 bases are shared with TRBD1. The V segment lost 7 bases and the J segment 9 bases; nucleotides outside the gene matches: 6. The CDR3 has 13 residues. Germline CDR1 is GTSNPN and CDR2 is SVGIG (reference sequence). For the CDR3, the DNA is TGTGCCTCCAGGGACAGGGGCTTTTCACCCCTCCACTTT. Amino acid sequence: CASRDRGFSPLHF.

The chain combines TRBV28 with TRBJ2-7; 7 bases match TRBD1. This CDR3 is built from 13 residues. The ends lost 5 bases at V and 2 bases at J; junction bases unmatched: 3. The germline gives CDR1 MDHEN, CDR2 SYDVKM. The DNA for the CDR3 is TGTGCCAGCAGTCCAGGGGGTACCTACGAGCAGTACTTC. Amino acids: CASSPGGTYEQYF.

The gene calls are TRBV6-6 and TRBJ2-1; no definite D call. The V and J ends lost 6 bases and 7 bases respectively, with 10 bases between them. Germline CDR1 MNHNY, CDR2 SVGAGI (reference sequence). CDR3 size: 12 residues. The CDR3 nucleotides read TGTGCCAGCAGCCAAGGTTGGAATGAGCAGTTCTTC. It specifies CASSQGWNEQFF.

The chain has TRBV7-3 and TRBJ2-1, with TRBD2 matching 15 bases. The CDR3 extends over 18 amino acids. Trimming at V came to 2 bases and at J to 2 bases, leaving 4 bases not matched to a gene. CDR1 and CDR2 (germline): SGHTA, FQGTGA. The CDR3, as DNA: TGTGCCAGCAGCTTAGGGGGACTAGCGGGAGGCACCTACAATGAGCAGTTCTTC. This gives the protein CASSLGGLAGGTYNEQFF. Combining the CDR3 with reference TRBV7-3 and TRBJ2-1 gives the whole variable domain GAGVSQTPSNKVTEKGKYVELRCDPISGHTALYWYRQSLGQGPEFLIYFQGTGAADDSGLPNDRFFAVRPEGSVSTLKIQRTERGDSAVYLCASSLGGLAGGTYNEQFFGPGTRLTVL.

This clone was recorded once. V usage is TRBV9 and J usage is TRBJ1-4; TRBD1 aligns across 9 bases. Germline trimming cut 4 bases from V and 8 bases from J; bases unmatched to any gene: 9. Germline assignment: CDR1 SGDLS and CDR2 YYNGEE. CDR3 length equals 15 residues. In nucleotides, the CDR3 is TGTGCCAGCAGCCTCCGGGACAGGGAGTCCGAAAAACTGTTTTTT. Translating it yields CASSLRDRESEKLFF.

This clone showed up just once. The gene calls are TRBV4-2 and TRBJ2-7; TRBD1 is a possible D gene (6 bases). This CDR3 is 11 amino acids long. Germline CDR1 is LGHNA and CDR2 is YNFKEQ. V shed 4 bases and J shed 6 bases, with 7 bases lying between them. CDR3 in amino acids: CASSLGGEQYF. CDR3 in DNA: TGTGCCAGCAGCCTAGGGGGCGAGCAGTACTTC.